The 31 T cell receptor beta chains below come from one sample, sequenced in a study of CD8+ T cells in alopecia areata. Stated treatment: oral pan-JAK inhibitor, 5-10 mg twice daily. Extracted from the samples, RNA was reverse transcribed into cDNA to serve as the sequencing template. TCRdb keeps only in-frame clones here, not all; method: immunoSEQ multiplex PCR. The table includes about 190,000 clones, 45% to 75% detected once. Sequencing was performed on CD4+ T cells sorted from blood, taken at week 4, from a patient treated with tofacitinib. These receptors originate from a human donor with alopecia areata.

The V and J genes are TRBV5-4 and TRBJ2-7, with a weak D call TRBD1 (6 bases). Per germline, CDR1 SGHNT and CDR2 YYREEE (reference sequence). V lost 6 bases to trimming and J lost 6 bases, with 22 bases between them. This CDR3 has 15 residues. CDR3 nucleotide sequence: TGTGCCAGCACCCACCCTGGGCAGGGGAAGGGCGAGCAGTACTTC. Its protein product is CASTHPGQGKGEQYF.

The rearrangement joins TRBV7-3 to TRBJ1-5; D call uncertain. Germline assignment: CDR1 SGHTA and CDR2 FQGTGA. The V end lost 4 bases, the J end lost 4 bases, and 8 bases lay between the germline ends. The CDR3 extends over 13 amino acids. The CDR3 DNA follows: TGTGCCAGCAGCTCGAGGCCGAATCAGCCCCAGCATTTT. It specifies CASSSRPNQPQHF.

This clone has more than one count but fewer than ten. CDR3 region: CASTPRDPSYEQYF. The CDR3 DNA reads as TGTGCCAGCACTCCCCGGGACCCATCCTACGAGCAGTACTTC. The chain recombines TRBV6-6 with TRBJ2-7; D is possibly TRBD1 or TRBD2 (5 bases each). The V gene lost 7 bases and the J gene lost 1 base, with 14 bases spanning the gap. The germline gives CDR1 MNHNY, CDR2 SVGAGI (reference sequence). CDR3 size: 14 residues.

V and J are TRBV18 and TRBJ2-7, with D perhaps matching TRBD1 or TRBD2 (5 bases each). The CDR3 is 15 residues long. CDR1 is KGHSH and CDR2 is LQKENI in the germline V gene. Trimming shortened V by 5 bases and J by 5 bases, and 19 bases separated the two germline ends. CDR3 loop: CASSSRGTAFDEQYF. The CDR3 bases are TGTGCCAGCTCATCCCGAGGGACCGCGTTCGACGAGCAGTACTTC.

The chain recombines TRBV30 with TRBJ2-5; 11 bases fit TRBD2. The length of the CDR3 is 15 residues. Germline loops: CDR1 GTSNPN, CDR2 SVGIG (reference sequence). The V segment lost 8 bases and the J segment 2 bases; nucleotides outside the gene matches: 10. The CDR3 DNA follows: TGTGCCGGAGGCCCGGGACTAGCGGAACAAGAGACCCAGTACTTC. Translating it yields CAGGPGLAEQETQYF.

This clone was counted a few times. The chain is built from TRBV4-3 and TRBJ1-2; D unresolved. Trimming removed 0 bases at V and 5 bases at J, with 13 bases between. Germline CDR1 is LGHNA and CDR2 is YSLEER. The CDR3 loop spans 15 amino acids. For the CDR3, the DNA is TGCGCCAGCAGCCAAGAGTCAGGCCTGGGTTATGGCTACACCTTC. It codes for CASSQESGLGYGYTF.

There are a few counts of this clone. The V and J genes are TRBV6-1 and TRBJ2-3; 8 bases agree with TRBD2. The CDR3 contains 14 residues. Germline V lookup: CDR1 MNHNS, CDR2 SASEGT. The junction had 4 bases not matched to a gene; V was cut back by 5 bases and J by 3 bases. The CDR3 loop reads CASSPGGTTDTQYF. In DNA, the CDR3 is TGTGCCAGCAGTCCGGGAGGGACAACAGATACGCAGTATTTT.

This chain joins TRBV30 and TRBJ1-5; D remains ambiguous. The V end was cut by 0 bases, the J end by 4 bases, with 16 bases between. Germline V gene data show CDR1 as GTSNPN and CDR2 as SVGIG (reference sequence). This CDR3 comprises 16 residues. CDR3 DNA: TGTGCCTGGAGTGTACTCCTCGGACCGTCTAATCAGCCCCAGCATTTT. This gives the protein CAWSVLLGPSNQPQHF.

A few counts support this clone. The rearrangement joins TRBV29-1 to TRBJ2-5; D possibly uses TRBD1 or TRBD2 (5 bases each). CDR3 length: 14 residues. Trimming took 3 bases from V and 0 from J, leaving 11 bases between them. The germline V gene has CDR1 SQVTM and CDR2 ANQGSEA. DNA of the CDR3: TGCAGCGTTGATGGGACGAGAAACCAAGAGACCCAGTACTTC. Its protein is CSVDGTRNQETQYF.

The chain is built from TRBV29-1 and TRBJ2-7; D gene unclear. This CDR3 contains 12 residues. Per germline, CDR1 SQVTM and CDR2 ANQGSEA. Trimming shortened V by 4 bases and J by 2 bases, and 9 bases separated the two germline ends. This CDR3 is CSVVDGPYEQYF. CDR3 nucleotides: TGCAGCGTTGTGGACGGGCCCTACGAGCAGTACTTC.

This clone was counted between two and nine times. The CDR3 nucleotides read TGTGCCACCAGCAGAGAGGGGCGATCAGTTACAGATACGCAGTATTTT. As protein: CATSREGRSVTDTQYF. V gene TRBV15 combines with J gene TRBJ2-3, with a weak D call TRBD1 (5 bases). The CDR3 consists of 16 residues. CDR1 and CDR2 (germline): LNHNV, YYDKDF (reference sequence). V was shortened by 0 bases and J by 3 bases, with 13 bases between the two germline ends.

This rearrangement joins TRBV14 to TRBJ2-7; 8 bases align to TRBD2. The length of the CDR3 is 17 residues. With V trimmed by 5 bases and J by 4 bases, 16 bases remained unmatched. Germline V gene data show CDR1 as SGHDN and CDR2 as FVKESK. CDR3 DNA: TGTGCCAGCAGCAACCCTAGCGGGCCCTCTAGGCAATACGAGCAGTACTTC. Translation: CASSNPSGPSRQYEQYF.

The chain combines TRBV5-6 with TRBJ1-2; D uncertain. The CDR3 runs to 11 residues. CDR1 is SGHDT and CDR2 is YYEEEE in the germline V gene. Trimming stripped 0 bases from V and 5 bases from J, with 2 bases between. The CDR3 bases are TGTGCCAGCAGCTTGGGATATGGCTACACCTTC. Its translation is CASSLGYGYTF. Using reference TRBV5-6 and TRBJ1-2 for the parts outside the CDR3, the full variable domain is DAGVTQSPTHLIKTRGQQVTLRCSPKSGHDTVSWYQQALGQGPQFIFQYYEEEERQRGNFPDRFSGHQFPNYSSELNVNALLLGDSALYLCASSLGYGYTFGSGTRLTVV.

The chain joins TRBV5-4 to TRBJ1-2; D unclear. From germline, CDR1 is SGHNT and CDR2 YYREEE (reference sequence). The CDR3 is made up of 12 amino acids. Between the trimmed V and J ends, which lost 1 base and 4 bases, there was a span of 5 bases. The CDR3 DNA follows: TGTGCCAGCAGCTTGTTCCGCTATGGCTACACCTTC. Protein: CASSLFRYGYTF.

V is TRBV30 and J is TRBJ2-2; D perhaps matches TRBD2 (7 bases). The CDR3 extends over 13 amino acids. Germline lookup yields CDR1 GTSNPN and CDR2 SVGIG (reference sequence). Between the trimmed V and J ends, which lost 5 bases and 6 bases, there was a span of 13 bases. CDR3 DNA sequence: TGTGCCTGGCTGGGGGGGCTCGCCGGGGAGCTGTTTTTT. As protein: CAWLGGLAGELFF.

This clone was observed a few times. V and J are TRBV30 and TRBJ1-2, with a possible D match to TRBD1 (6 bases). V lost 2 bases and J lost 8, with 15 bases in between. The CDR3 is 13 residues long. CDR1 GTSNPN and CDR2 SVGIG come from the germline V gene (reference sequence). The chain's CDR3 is CAWSKSRGLGYTF. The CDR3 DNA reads TGTGCCTGGAGTAAAAGCAGGGGTTTGGGCTACACCTTC.

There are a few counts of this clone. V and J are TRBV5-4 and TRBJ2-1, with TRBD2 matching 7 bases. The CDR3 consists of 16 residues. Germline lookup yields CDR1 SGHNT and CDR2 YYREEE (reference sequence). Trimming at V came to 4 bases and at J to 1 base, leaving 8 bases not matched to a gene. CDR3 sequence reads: CASSPSGGGSYNEQFF. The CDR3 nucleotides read TGTGCCAGCAGCCCCAGTGGGGGGGGGTCCTACAATGAGCAGTTCTTC. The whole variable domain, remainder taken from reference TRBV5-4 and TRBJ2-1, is ETGVTQSPTHLIKTRGQQVTLRCSSQSGHNTVSWYQQALGQGPQFIFQYYREEENGRGNFPPRFSGLQFPNYSSELNVNALELDDSALYLCASSPSGGGSYNEQFFGPGTRLTVL.

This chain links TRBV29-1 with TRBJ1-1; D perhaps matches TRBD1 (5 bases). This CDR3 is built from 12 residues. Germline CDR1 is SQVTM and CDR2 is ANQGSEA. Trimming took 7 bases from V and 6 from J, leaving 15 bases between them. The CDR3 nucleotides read TGCAGCGCGGGGCAGGTTTTCCCTGAAGCTTTCTTT. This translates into CSAGQVFPEAFF.

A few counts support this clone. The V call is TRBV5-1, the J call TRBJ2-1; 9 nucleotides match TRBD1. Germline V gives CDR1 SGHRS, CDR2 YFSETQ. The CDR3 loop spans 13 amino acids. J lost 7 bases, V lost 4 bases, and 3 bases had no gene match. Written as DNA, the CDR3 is TGCGCCAGCAGCGGGACAGGGAAGAATGAGCAGTTCTTC. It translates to CASSGTGKNEQFF.

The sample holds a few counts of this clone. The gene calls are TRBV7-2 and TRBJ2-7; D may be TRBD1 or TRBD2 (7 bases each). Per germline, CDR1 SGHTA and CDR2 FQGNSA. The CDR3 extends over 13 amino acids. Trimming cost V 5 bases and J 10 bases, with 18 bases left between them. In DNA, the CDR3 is TGTGCCAGCAGCGGGAGGGACAGCAGGGGACAGTACTTC. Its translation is CASSGRDSRGQYF.

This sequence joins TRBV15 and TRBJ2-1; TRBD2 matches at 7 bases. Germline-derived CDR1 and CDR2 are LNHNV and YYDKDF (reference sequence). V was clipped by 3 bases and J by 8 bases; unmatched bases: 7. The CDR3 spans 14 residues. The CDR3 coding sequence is TGTGCCACCAGCAGGCCTGGACTAGGCGATGAGCAGTTCTTC. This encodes CATSRPGLGDEQFF.

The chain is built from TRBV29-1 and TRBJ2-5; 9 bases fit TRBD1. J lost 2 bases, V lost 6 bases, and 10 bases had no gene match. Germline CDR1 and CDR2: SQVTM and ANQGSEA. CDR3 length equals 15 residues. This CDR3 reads CSVRSTGGLQETQYF. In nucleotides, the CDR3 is TGCAGCGTACGAAGTACAGGGGGCCTTCAAGAGACCCAGTACTTC. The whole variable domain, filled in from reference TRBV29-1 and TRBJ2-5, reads SAVISQKPSRDICQRGTSLTIQCQVDSQVTMMFWYRQQPGQSLTLIATANQGSEATYESGFVIDKFPISRPNLTFSTLTVSNMSPEDSSIYLCSVRSTGGLQETQYFGPGTRLLVL.

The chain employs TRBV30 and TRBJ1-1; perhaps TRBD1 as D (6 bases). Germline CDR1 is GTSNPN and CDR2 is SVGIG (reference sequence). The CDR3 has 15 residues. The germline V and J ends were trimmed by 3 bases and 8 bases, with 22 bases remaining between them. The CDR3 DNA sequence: TGTGCCTGGAGGCTTCCGGGGGGGCCAGACCAGGAAGCTTTCTTT. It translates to CAWRLPGGPDQEAFF.

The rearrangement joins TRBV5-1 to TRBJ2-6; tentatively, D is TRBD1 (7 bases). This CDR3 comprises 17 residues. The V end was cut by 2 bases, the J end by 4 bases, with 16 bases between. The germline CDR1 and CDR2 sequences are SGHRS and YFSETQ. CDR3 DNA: TGCGCCAGCAGCTTCGGTCAGGGGGGTATCGGGGCCAACGTCCTGACTTTC. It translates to CASSFGQGGIGANVLTF.

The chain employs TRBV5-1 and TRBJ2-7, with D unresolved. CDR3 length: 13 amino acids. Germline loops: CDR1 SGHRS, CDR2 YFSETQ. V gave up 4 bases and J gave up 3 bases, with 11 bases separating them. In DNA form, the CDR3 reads TGCGCCAGCAGCCCTCCCCCCTACTACGAGCAGTACTTC. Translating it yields CASSPPPYYEQYF. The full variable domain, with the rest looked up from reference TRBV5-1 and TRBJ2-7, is KAGVTQTPRYLIKTRGQQVTLSCSPISGHRSVSWYQQTPGQGLQFLFEYFSETQRNKGNFPGRFSGRQFSNSRSEMNVSTLELGDSALYLCASSPPPYYEQYFGPGTRLTVT.

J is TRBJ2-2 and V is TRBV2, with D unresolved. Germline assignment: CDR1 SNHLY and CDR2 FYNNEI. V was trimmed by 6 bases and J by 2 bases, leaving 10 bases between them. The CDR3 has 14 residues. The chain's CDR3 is CASRGSINTGELFF. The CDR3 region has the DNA TGTGCCAGCAGGGGATCGATAAACACCGGGGAGCTGTTTTTT.

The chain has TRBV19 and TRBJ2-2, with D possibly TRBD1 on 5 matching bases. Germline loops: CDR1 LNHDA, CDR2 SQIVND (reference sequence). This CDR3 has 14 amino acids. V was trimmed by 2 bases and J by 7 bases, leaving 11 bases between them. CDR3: CASSIQGTSGELFF. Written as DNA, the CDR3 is TGTGCCAGTAGTATACAGGGTACGAGCGGGGAGCTGTTTTTT.

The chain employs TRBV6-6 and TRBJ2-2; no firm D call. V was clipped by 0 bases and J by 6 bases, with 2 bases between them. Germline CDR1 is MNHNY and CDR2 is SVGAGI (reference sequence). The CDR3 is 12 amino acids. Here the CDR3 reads CASSYSAGELFF. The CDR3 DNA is TGTGCCAGCAGTTACTCAGCCGGGGAGCTGTTTTTT.

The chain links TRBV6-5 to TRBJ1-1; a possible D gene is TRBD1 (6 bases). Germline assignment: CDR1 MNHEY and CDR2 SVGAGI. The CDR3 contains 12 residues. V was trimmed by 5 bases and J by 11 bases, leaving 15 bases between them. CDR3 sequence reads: CASSRQGTSAFF. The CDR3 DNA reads TGTGCCAGCAGTCGGCAGGGGACGTCGGCTTTCTTT.

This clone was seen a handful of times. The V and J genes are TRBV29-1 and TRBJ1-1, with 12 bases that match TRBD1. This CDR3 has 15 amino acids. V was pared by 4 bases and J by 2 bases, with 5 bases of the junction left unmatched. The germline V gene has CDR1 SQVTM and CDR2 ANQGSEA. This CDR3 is CSVAKGQGANTEAFF. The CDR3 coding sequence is TGCAGCGTTGCGAAGGGACAGGGGGCTAACACTGAAGCTTTCTTT.

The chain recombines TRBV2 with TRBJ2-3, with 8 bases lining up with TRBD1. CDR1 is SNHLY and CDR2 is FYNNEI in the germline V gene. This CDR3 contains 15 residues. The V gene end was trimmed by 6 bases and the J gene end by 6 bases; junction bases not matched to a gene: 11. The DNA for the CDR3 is TGTGCCAGCAGACCGCGGACAGGGACGGGGGATACGCAGTATTTT. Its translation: CASRPRTGTGDTQYF. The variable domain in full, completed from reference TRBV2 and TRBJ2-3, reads EPEVTQTPSHQVTQMGQEVILRCVPISNHLYFYWYRQILGQKVEFLVSFYNNEISEKSEIFDDQFSVERPDGSNFTLKIRSTKLEDSAMYFCASRPRTGTGDTQYFGPGTRLTVL.